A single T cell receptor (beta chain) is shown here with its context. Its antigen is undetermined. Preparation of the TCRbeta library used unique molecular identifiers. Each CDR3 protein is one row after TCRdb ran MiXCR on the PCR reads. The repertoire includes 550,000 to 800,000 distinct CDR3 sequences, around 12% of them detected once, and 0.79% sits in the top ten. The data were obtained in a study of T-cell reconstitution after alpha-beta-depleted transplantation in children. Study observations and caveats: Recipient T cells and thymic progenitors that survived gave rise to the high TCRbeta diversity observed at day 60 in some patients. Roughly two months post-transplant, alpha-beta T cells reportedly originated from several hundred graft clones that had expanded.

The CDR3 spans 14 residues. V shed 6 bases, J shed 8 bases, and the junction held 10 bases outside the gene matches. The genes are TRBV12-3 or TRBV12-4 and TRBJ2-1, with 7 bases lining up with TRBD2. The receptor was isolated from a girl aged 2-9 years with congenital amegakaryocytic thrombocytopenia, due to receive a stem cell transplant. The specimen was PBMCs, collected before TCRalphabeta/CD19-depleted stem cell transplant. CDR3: CASRTTGLVDEQFF. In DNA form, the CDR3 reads TGTGCCAGCAGAACAACAGGACTAGTGGATGAGCAGTTCTTC.